The 32 T cell receptor beta chains in this list originate from one sample, sequenced in a study of blood T cell repertoires in COVID-19 (TCRdb year 2020). The protocol used for the library was the immunoSEQ multiplex PCR assay. TCRdb's version of the immuneACCESS table is confined to in-frame rearrangements and falls short of the full clone set. An unresolved V gene accounts for under half of the shortfall where checked; the remainder is of unknown origin. The sample yields roughly 140,000 clones; 65% to 85% were counted once. The ten most abundant clones make up 7% to 9% of the sample. Material: peripheral blood. The receptor set was obtained from a man aged 45-65 years with active or convalescent COVID-19.

About this clone: The sample holds other DNA sequences that translate to the same CDR3. The chain employs TRBV11-2 and TRBJ1-2; TRBD1 matches 7 bases. Unmatched junction bases numbered 8, after V lost 0 bases and J lost 4 bases. This CDR3 region has 16 residues. CDR1 and CDR2 from the germline V gene are SGHAT and FQNNGV. CDR3 in DNA: TGTGCCAGCAGCTTAGAGTGGCGTCAGGGGGTCTATGGCTACACCTTC. This gives the protein CASSLEWRQGVYGYTF.

The CDR3 nucleotides read TGTGCCAGCAGCCAAAGCCCCGCAGGGACTGGAAACACCATATATTTT. Its protein is CASSQSPAGTGNTIYF. The chain carries TRBV7-2 and TRBJ1-3; maybe TRBD1 (5 bases). This CDR3 spans 16 amino acids. Germline CDR1 and CDR2: SGHTA and FQGNSA. V was shortened by 5 bases and J by 2 bases, with 16 bases between the two germline ends.

CDR3 region: CASSITNRVPGELFF. The DNA of the CDR3 is TGTGCCAGTAGTATAACAAACAGGGTGCCCGGGGAGCTGTTTTTT. The V and J genes are TRBV19 and TRBJ2-2, with a possible D match to TRBD1 (6 bases). Trimming shortened V by 2 bases and J by 6 bases, and 13 bases separated the two germline ends. CDR1 is LNHDA, CDR2 SQIVND, per germline (reference sequence). CDR3 length equals 15 residues.

V usage is TRBV5-4 and J usage is TRBJ2-7, with D tentatively TRBD2 (6 bases). There are 17 residues in the CDR3. Germline V lookup: CDR1 SGHNT, CDR2 YYREEE (reference sequence). V was clipped by 2 bases and J by 1 base, with 19 bases between them. In nucleotides, the CDR3 is TGTGCCAGCAGCTTAGGATCGACTAGAGATCCTTCCTACGAGCAGTACTTC. It encodes CASSLGSTRDPSYEQYF.

V and J are TRBV6-1 and TRBJ1-5; 8 nucleotides agree with TRBD1. Germline values: CDR1 MNHNS, CDR2 SASEGT. This CDR3 contains 16 residues. V was clipped by 3 bases and J by 0 bases; unmatched bases: 4. CDR3 amino acids: CASSDRTGYSNQPQHF. The CDR3 region has the DNA TGTGCCAGCAGTGACCGGACAGGGTATAGCAATCAGCCCCAGCATTTT.

This chain uses TRBV6-2 or TRBV6-3 with TRBJ2-1, with 13 bases matching TRBD2. The trim removed 3 bases at V and 5 bases at J, leaving 4 bases unmatched. Looked up from germline, CDR1 is MNHEY and CDR2 is SVGEGT. The CDR3 length is 16 residues. CDR3 region: CASSYSGLAGDNEQFF. Written as DNA, the CDR3 is TGTGCCAGCAGTTATTCAGGACTAGCGGGGGACAATGAGCAGTTCTTC.

The chain uses TRBV3-1 (or the pseudogene TRBV3-2) and TRBJ2-7, with 11 bases lining up with TRBD1. Per the germline V gene, CDR1 is LGHDT and CDR2 is YNNKEL (reference sequence). The V segment lost 3 bases and the J segment 3 bases; nucleotides outside the gene matches: 4. The length of the CDR3 is 15 residues. CDR3 in DNA: TGTGCCAGCAGCCACACCGGGACAGGGGGCTACGAGCAGTACTTC. Translated: CASSHTGTGGYEQYF.

The CDR3 region has the DNA TGTGCCAGCAGCCCCGGGACTGCCTCCTACAATGAGCAGTTCTTC. This encodes CASSPGTASYNEQFF. The V and J genes are TRBV7-3 and TRBJ2-1; TRBD2 is a possible D gene (6 bases). Deletions cut 5 bases from V and 0 bases from J, with 11 bases between. Germline V lookup: CDR1 SGHTA, CDR2 FQGTGA. CDR3 length: 15 amino acids.

The rearrangement joins TRBV7-3 to TRBJ2-7, with TRBD2 identical over 10 bases. The ends lost 4 bases at V and 2 bases at J; junction bases unmatched: 14. CDR1 and CDR2 from the germline V gene are SGHTA and FQGTGA. The CDR3 extends over 18 amino acids. DNA of the CDR3: TGTGCCAGCAGCTCCAAGGGGGCTAGCGGGAGTATCCCCTACGAGCAGTACTTC. Protein: CASSSKGASGSIPYEQYF.

The genes are TRBV24-1 and TRBJ2-2, with 9 bases matching TRBD2. Trimming took 7 bases from V and 6 from J; bases not matched to a gene: 5. Germline V gene data show CDR1 as KGHDR and CDR2 as SFDVKD. CDR3 size: 14 residues. CDR3 nucleotide sequence: TGTGCCACCAGCGGGGCTAGCGGGGCCGGGGAGCTGTTTTTT. Its translation is CATSGASGAGELFF.

This clone showed up just a few times. The chain combines TRBV5-6 with TRBJ2-7; TRBD1 is a possible D gene (5 bases). V was trimmed by 4 bases and J by 5 bases, leaving 13 bases between them. Germline CDR1 is SGHDT and CDR2 is YYEEEE. The CDR3 has 13 amino acids. CDR3 DNA sequence: TGTGCCAGCAGCCATGATCAGGGTGACGAGCAGTACTTC. Its protein product is CASSHDQGDEQYF.

The chain uses TRBV30 and TRBJ2-7; 9 nucleotides match TRBD1. This CDR3 region has 14 residues. CDR1 GTSNPN and CDR2 SVGIG come from the germline V gene (reference sequence). The trim removed 3 bases at V and 6 bases at J, leaving 9 bases unmatched. In DNA form, the CDR3 reads TGTGCCTGGAGCCCCGGGACAGGGAGGAGCGAGCAGTACTTC. It yields the protein CAWSPGTGRSEQYF.

The chain is built from TRBV23-1 and TRBJ2-7, with a tentative D call TRBD2 (6 bases). Being an ORF, TRBV23-1 has a function that is uncertain. CDR3 size: 16 residues. V lost 8 bases, J lost 0 bases, and 20 bases lay in between. The CDR3 DNA reads TGCGCCAGCGAGGCAGCGTCATGCGGGGACTCCTACGAGCAGTACTTC. Protein product: CASEAASCGDSYEQYF.

This rearrangement joins TRBV28 to TRBJ2-3; D gene uncertain. This CDR3 region has 15 residues. V gave up 1 base and J gave up 0 bases, with 8 bases separating them. Germline CDR1 reads MDHEN; CDR2 reads SYDVKM. CDR3 in amino acids: CASSLSPQSTDTQYF. In nucleotides, the CDR3 is TGTGCCAGCAGTTTATCCCCCCAAAGCACAGATACGCAGTATTTT.

CDR3 coding DNA: TGCGCCAGCAGTGAGTTGACTAGCGGGAACTATGAGCAGTTCTTC. It yields the protein CASSELTSGNYEQFF. The genes are TRBV10-2 and TRBJ2-1, with TRBD2 matching over 11 bases. Germline V gene data show CDR1 as WSHSY and CDR2 as SAAADI. The CDR3 consists of 15 residues. J lost 8 bases, V lost 1 base, and 4 bases had no gene match.

The rearrangement uses TRBV18 and TRBJ1-1; possible D gene TRBD1, 6 bases. The CDR3 totals 13 residues. Germline V gene sequence: CDR1 KGHSH, CDR2 LQKENI. The germline V and J ends were trimmed by 4 bases and 3 bases, with 9 bases remaining between them. The CDR3 sequence is CASSLTGYTEAFF. The CDR3 DNA is TGTGCCAGCTCACTCACAGGGTACACTGAAGCTTTCTTT.

The count of this clone is one. V and J are TRBV7-6 and TRBJ1-1; 8 nucleotides line up with TRBD1. With V trimmed by 6 bases and J by 0 bases, 3 bases remained unmatched. The CDR3 loop spans 14 amino acids. The V gene's germline CDR1 is SGHVS and CDR2 FNYEAQ. The CDR3 sequence: CASRPGGLNTEAFF. The DNA of the CDR3 is TGTGCCAGCAGGCCAGGGGGCCTGAACACTGAAGCTTTCTTT.

The chain carries TRBV9 and TRBJ2-1; D gene uncertain. CDR1 and CDR2 (germline): SGDLS, YYNGEE. Trimming cost V 2 bases and J 6 bases, with 15 bases left between them. CDR3 size: 15 residues. The CDR3 DNA reads as TGTGCCAGCAGCGTCCACTGGCTAGAGGTCAATGAGCAGTTCTTC. Translated: CASSVHWLEVNEQFF.

The V gene is TRBV7-9, the J gene TRBJ1-4; TRBD1 aligns across 7 bases. Losses at the gene ends were 6 bases for V and 7 bases for J; bases not matched to a gene: 11. The CDR3 contains 15 residues. Germline lookup yields CDR1 SEHNR and CDR2 FQNEAQ (reference sequence). The CDR3 DNA is TGTGCCAGCAGGCCCCGACAGGGCTTGTCTGAAAAACTGTTTTTT. It specifies CASRPRQGLSEKLFF.

The chain combines TRBV6-5 with TRBJ1-1, with 7 bases identical to TRBD1. Germline V CDR1 and CDR2: MNHEY, SVGAGI. V dropped 6 bases and J dropped 0; count of bases not matched to a gene: 1. The CDR3 has 13 amino acids. CDR3 sequence reads: CASSRGMNTEAFF. CDR3 DNA sequence: TGTGCCAGCAGCAGGGGGATGAACACTGAAGCTTTCTTT.

The gene calls are TRBV11-2 and TRBJ2-7, with 7 bases aligning to TRBD2. CDR3 length: 15 residues. The germline V gene has CDR1 SGHAT and CDR2 FQNNGV. V lost 6 bases, J lost 5 bases, and 13 bases stayed unmatched. DNA of the CDR3: TGTGCCAGCAGTTCCGCGGGAGTAGCTGGGGACGAGCAGTACTTC. Translated, it gives CASSSAGVAGDEQYF.

The J gene is TRBJ2-1, the V gene TRBV28; TRBD1 is a possible D gene (6 bases). Per germline, CDR1 MDHEN and CDR2 SYDVKM. The CDR3 runs 15 residues. V lost 4 bases and J lost 6, with 16 bases in between. The CDR3 bases are TGTGCCAGCAGTTCCGCAGGGGCGGGTGGCAATGAGCAGTTCTTC. The encoded protein is CASSSAGAGGNEQFF.

The CDR3 DNA follows: TGTGCCAGCAGTTCGCAGGGAAATCAGCCCCAGCATTTT. Translation gives CASSSQGNQPQHF. The genes are TRBV11-2 and TRBJ1-5; D is perhaps TRBD1 (5 bases). The CDR3 length is 13 residues. Germline loops: CDR1 SGHAT, CDR2 FQNNGV. V lost 6 bases and J lost 4, with 10 bases in between. The full variable domain, completed using reference TRBV11-2 and TRBJ1-5, is EAGVAQSPRYKIIEKRQSVAFWCNPISGHATLYWYQQILGQGPKLLIQFQNNGVVDDSQLPKDRFSAERLKGVDSTLKIQPAKLEDSAVYLCASSSQGNQPQHFGDGTRLSIL.

The CDR3 loop is CAWSSGTGSQPQHF. DNA for the CDR3: TGTGCCTGGAGTTCCGGGACAGGGAGCCAGCCCCAGCATTTT. This chain uses TRBV30 with TRBJ1-5; 9 nucleotides line up with TRBD1. CDR3 length: 14 residues. Germline V gene data show CDR1 as GTSNPN and CDR2 as SVGIG (reference sequence). The ends lost 2 bases at V and 7 bases at J; junction bases unmatched: 6.

The chain employs TRBV5-1 and TRBJ2-5; 7 nucleotides agree with TRBD2. CDR1 SGHRS and CDR2 YFSETQ come from the germline V gene. This CDR3 contains 15 residues. V trimming: 4 bases; J trimming: 2 bases; junction bases outside the gene matches: 8. CDR3 DNA sequence: TGCGCCAGCAGCCCGCATACTAGCGAACAAGAGACCCAGTACTTC. Translated, it gives CASSPHTSEQETQYF.

The V call is TRBV5-1, the J call TRBJ2-7; 9 bases are a match to TRBD1. V shed 4 bases, J shed 3 bases, and the junction held 8 bases outside the gene matches. This CDR3 is built from 15 residues. CDR1 and CDR2 (germline): SGHRS, YFSETQ. The CDR3 nucleotides are TGCGCCAGCAGCGCCGGGACAGGGAGACACTACGAGCAGTACTTC. This translates into CASSAGTGRHYEQYF. The whole variable domain, remainder taken from reference TRBV5-1 and TRBJ2-7, is KAGVTQTPRYLIKTRGQQVTLSCSPISGHRSVSWYQQTPGQGLQFLFEYFSETQRNKGNFPGRFSGRQFSNSRSEMNVSTLELGDSALYLCASSAGTGRHYEQYFGPGTRLTVT.

The rearrangement uses TRBV5-6 and TRBJ2-6; D is unresolved. V was cut by 4 bases and J by 0 bases, with 5 bases left in between. Germline lookup yields CDR1 SGHDT and CDR2 YYEEEE. This CDR3 has 14 residues. The CDR3 region is CASSQVSGANVLTF. The CDR3 DNA is TGTGCCAGCAGCCAGGTCTCTGGGGCCAACGTCCTGACTTTC.

This chain connects TRBV14 to TRBJ1-1, with D perhaps matching TRBD1 (5 bases). This CDR3 is built from 16 residues. Between the trimmed V and J ends, which lost 6 bases and 0 bases, there was a span of 17 bases. From germline, CDR1 is SGHDN and CDR2 FVKESK. The CDR3 here is CASRRRGTPLNTEAFF. The DNA of the CDR3 is TGTGCCAGCAGGCGTCGGGGGACCCCTCTGAACACTGAAGCTTTCTTT. Variable domain in full (rest from reference TRBV14 and TRBJ1-1): EAGVTQFPSHSVIEKGQTVTLRCDPISGHDNLYWYRRVMGKEIKFLLHFVKESKQDESGMPNNRFLAERTGGTYSTLKVQPAELEDSGVYFCASRRRGTPLNTEAFFGQGTRLTVV.

This clone has ten or more counts. This chain joins TRBV6-4 and TRBJ2-3, with 7 nucleotides matching TRBD2. Trimming at V came to 3 bases and at J to 2 bases, leaving 8 bases not matched to a gene. The CDR3 runs 16 residues. The V gene's germline CDR1 is MRHNA and CDR2 SNTAGT. The CDR3 loop is CASSEAQAGATDTQYF. Here the CDR3 DNA reads TGTGCCAGCAGTGAAGCACAGGCGGGAGCCACAGATACGCAGTATTTT.

The chain's CDR3 is CASSQDGRGRYTF. The CDR3 nucleotides are TGTGCCAGCAGCCAAGATGGGCGGGGCCGCTACACCTTC. V usage is TRBV14 and J usage is TRBJ1-2; tentatively, D is TRBD1 (5 bases). The CDR3 totals 13 residues. The germline V gene encodes CDR1 SGHDN and CDR2 FVKESK. The V end was cut by 0 bases, the J end by 9 bases, with 11 bases between.

The chain is built from TRBV3-1 (or the pseudogene TRBV3-2) and TRBJ1-5, with 11 bases aligning to TRBD1. The germline V gene has CDR1 LGHDT and CDR2 YNNKEL (reference sequence). The CDR3 extends over 16 amino acids. Unmatched junction bases numbered 9, after V lost 3 bases and J lost 8 bases. This CDR3 is CASSHSGQGVIKPQHF. The CDR3, as DNA: TGTGCCAGCAGCCATTCGGGACAGGGGGTCATCAAGCCCCAGCATTTT.

The J gene is TRBJ2-3, the V gene TRBV9; 9 nucleotides line up with TRBD2. Germline values: CDR1 SGDLS, CDR2 YYNGEE. V lost 0 bases, J lost 0 bases, and 8 bases stayed unmatched. The CDR3 covers 18 residues. The CDR3 loop reads CASSVDAGSGRSTDTQYF. CDR3 nucleotide sequence: TGTGCCAGCAGCGTAGACGCGGGAAGCGGGAGGAGCACAGATACGCAGTATTTT.